The 23 T cell receptor beta chains reported below all come from one sample, sequenced in a study of OX40 agonist ivuxolimab in advanced cancers. Assay: immunoSEQ multiplex PCR; the TCRdb copy retains only in-frame clones and omits some. This sample carries around 120,000 clones, around 91% of them seen once, and the ten largest clones take about 0.55%. The input for sequencing was CD4+ or CD8+ T cells sorted from blood, taken in a trial of the OX40 agonist ivuxolimab. The receptors were sampled from an adult with an advanced solid tumor such as melanoma, head and neck, liver or kidney cancer.

V is TRBV19 and J is TRBJ1-2; D gene unclear. This CDR3 contains 14 residues. Trimming took off 5 bases at V and 6 bases at J, with 16 bases between the two ends. The germline V gene encodes CDR1 LNHDA and CDR2 SQIVND (reference sequence). The CDR3 is CASSSSSQRNGYTF. The CDR3 bases are TGTGCCAGTAGTTCCAGTTCTCAGCGTAATGGCTACACCTTC. Based on the CDR3 plus reference TRBV19 and TRBJ1-2, the full variable domain is DGGITQSPKYLFRKEGQNVTLSCEQNLNHDAMYWYRQDPGQGLRLIYYSQIVNDFQKGDIAEGYSVSREKKESFPLTVTSAQKNPTAFYLCASSSSSQRNGYTFGSGTRLTVV.

The genes are TRBV7-2 and TRBJ1-5, with 7 positions matching TRBD1. After removal of 6 bases from V and 6 bases from J, the junction contained 5 bases not matched to a gene. Germline lookup yields CDR1 SGHTA and CDR2 FQGNSA. The CDR3 length is 13 residues. The CDR3 loop is CASSRQGGQPQHF. The CDR3 bases are TGTGCCAGCAGTCGACAGGGAGGTCAGCCCCAGCATTTT.

This clone was detected only a few times. DNA of the CDR3: TGCGCCAGCAGCCAGCCAGGACAGGGGAGTGAAAAACTGTTTTTT. This gives the protein CASSQPGQGSEKLFF. V usage is TRBV4-3 and J usage is TRBJ1-4, with 9 positions matching TRBD1. Germline V gives CDR1 LGHNA, CDR2 YSLEER. This CDR3 region has 15 residues. J gave up 7 bases and V 3 bases, and 6 bases lay outside the gene matches.

In this sample, this clone turned up once. The CDR3 reads CASSPGLGALETQYF. The CDR3 region has the DNA TGTGCCAGCTCACCGGGATTGGGGGCGTTGGAGACCCAGTACTTC. This chain joins TRBV18 and TRBJ2-5; the D gene is possibly TRBD1 (6 bases). Germline V lookup: CDR1 KGHSH, CDR2 LQKENI. CDR3 length: 15 residues. Trimming removed 3 bases from V and 5 bases from J, with 16 bases in between.

V usage is TRBV5-6 and J usage is TRBJ1-2; TRBD1 agrees at 8 bases. CDR1 and CDR2 from the germline V gene are SGHDT and YYEEEE. With 4 bases clipped from V and 4 bases from J, the junction kept 3 bases outside the gene matches. This CDR3 contains 13 residues. The CDR3 loop reads CASSKGQGYGYTF. DNA for the CDR3: TGTGCCAGCAGCAAAGGACAGGGCTATGGCTACACCTTC.

The chain recombines TRBV27 with TRBJ2-3, with D uncertain. Germline CDR1 reads MNHEY; CDR2 reads SMNVEV (reference sequence). Trimming took 6 bases from V and 5 from J, leaving 15 bases between them. This CDR3 region has 14 residues. For the CDR3, the DNA is TGTGCCAGCAGACCATCAGGCCCTAGAGATACGCAGTATTTT. This encodes CASRPSGPRDTQYF.

This clone was detected only a few times. V and J are TRBV10-1 and TRBJ1-4; 11 bases are a match to TRBD1. The CDR3 totals 16 residues. Trimming at V came to 1 base and at J to 6 bases, leaving 4 bases not matched to a gene. Germline V gene data show CDR1 as WNHNN and CDR2 as SYGVQD (reference sequence). The CDR3 DNA is TGCGCCAGCAGTGAGTTGGACAGGGGGCGAGATGAAAAACTGTTTTTT. It specifies CASSELDRGRDEKLFF.

The chain recombines TRBV6-5 with TRBJ1-1; 9 bases fit TRBD1. The CDR3 is made up of 14 amino acids. V shed 1 base, J shed 7 bases, and the junction held 4 bases outside the gene matches. Germline CDR1 is MNHEY and CDR2 is SVGAGI. For the CDR3, the DNA is TGTGCCAGCAGTTACTGGACAGGGGAGGGTGAAGCTTTCTTT. It is translated as CASSYWTGEGEAFF.

The rearrangement links TRBV2 to TRBJ2-5; 7 positions agree with TRBD1. The CDR3 spans 14 residues. V shed 5 bases and J 3 bases; nucleotides not matched to a gene: 6. The germline gives CDR1 SNHLY, CDR2 FYNNEI. The CDR3 DNA reads TGTGCCAGCAGTCAACAGGGGATTAAAGAGACCCAGTACTTC. Protein sequence: CASSQQGIKETQYF.

CDR3 sequence reads: CASSPGTSGLGTQYF. In nucleotides, the CDR3 is TGTGCCAGCAGTCCCGGGACTAGCGGGTTGGGGACGCAGTATTTT. V is TRBV7-6 and J is TRBJ2-3; 12 positions match TRBD2. This CDR3 region has 15 residues. Germline CDR1 is SGHVS and CDR2 is FNYEAQ. V shed 6 bases and J 9 bases; nucleotides not matched to a gene: 10.

This sequence joins TRBV6-6 and TRBJ2-7; D might be TRBD2 (6 bases). In germline, CDR1 is MNHNY, CDR2 SVGAGI (reference sequence). V lost 3 bases to trimming and J lost 1 base, with 13 bases between them. The CDR3 runs to 15 residues. CDR3 region: CASSYFGRGSYEQYF. For the CDR3, the DNA is TGTGCCAGCAGTTATTTTGGGCGGGGTTCCTACGAGCAGTACTTC.

In this sample, this clone turned up once. The gene calls are TRBV29-1 and TRBJ1-2; D is uncertain. V was shortened by 3 bases and J by 7 bases, with 12 bases between the two germline ends. CDR1 is SQVTM, CDR2 ANQGSEA, per germline. The CDR3 is 12 amino acids. The CDR3 loop reads CSVDVGMVGYTF. Written as DNA, the CDR3 is TGCAGCGTTGATGTAGGGATGGTTGGCTACACCTTC.

The rearrangement uses TRBV6-1 and TRBJ2-5, with a weak D call TRBD1 (5 bases). The V gene's germline CDR1 is MNHNS and CDR2 SASEGT. The germline V and J ends were trimmed by 7 bases and 6 bases, with 15 bases remaining between them. This CDR3 spans 13 amino acids. For the CDR3, the DNA is TGTGCCAGCATCACACAGGTGTGGCAGACCCAGTACTTC. It codes for CASITQVWQTQYF.

This clone was picked up a small number of times. V and J are TRBV28 and TRBJ1-2; D unresolved. The germline V and J ends were trimmed by 7 bases and 2 bases, with 14 bases remaining between them. Germline CDR1 is MDHEN and CDR2 is SYDVKM. The CDR3 runs to 14 residues. The CDR3 DNA sequence: TGTGCCAGCACTCGAATCGGCAGGAACTATGGCTACACCTTC. Its protein is CASTRIGRNYGYTF.

The V call is TRBV7-2, the J call TRBJ1-2; D uncertain. The CDR3 has 14 amino acids. V shed 5 bases and J shed 3 bases, with 13 bases lying between them. CDR1 is SGHTA, CDR2 FQGNSA, per germline. Here the CDR3 DNA reads TGTGCCAGCAGCCCTCGGGTCCTCGACTATGGCTACACCTTC. Translation: CASSPRVLDYGYTF.

The V and J genes are TRBV28 and TRBJ2-2, with 7 nucleotides matching TRBD2. Germline V CDR1 and CDR2: MDHEN, SYDVKM. The junction had 6 bases not matched to a gene; V was cut back by 1 base and J by 4 bases. The CDR3 loop spans 16 amino acids. The CDR3 DNA reads TGTGCCAGCAGTTTATCTTCGGGGGGAGTCACCGGGGAGCTGTTTTTT. Translation: CASSLSSGGVTGELFF.

The genes are TRBV7-2 and TRBJ1-5; no definite D call. The length of the CDR3 is 12 residues. Trimming removed 1 base from V and 6 bases from J, with 4 bases in between. Germline V gives CDR1 SGHTA, CDR2 FQGNSA. The CDR3 loop is CASSLVGQPQHF. CDR3 DNA sequence: TGTGCCAGCAGCTTAGTAGGTCAGCCCCAGCATTTT.

The J gene is TRBJ1-2, the V gene TRBV30; D gene uncertain. CDR1 and CDR2 (germline): GTSNPN, SVGIG (reference sequence). Trimming shortened V by 4 bases and J by 4 bases, and 19 bases separated the two germline ends. This CDR3 contains 15 residues. The CDR3 DNA is TGTGCCTGGACTGCCCGGTCGGTGACGGTCTATGGCTACACCTTC. Its protein is CAWTARSVTVYGYTF.

V and J are TRBV19 and TRBJ1-4; the match to TRBD1 covers 9 bases. Germline CDR1 is LNHDA and CDR2 is SQIVND (reference sequence). The CDR3 has 15 amino acids. V lost 5 bases, J lost 8 bases, and 9 bases stayed unmatched. CDR3 coding DNA: TGTGCCAGTAGTTTAACAGGGGGCCAGGGGGAAAAACTGTTTTTT. Translation gives CASSLTGGQGEKLFF.

The chain is built from TRBV28 and TRBJ2-3, with D perhaps TRBD1 or TRBD2 (6 bases each). The germline V gene has CDR1 MDHEN and CDR2 SYDVKM. V gave up 5 bases and J gave up 1 base, with 19 bases separating them. The length of the CDR3 is 17 residues. The CDR3 region is CASSPRKWRGGTDTQYF. As DNA, the CDR3 is TGTGCCAGCAGTCCCCGCAAGTGGAGGGGGGGCACAGATACGCAGTATTTT. Full variable domain (missing parts from reference TRBV28 and TRBJ2-3): DVKVTQSSRYLVKRTGEKVFLECVQDMDHENMFWYRQDPGLGLRLIYFSYDVKMKEKGDIPEGYSVSREKKERFSLILESASTNQTSMYLCASSPRKWRGGTDTQYFGPGTRLTVL.

The rearrangement joins TRBV10-1 to TRBJ2-1; TRBD1 matches 7 bases. CDR3 length: 13 residues. Unmatched junction bases numbered 4, after V lost 5 bases and J lost 6 bases. Germline CDR1 is WNHNN and CDR2 is SYGVQD (reference sequence). CDR3: CASSPGQVNEQFF. DNA for the CDR3: TGCGCCAGCAGTCCCGGACAGGTCAATGAGCAGTTCTTC.

The chain links TRBV30 to TRBJ2-3; the D gene is possibly TRBD1 (5 bases). The V end was cut by 5 bases, the J end by 6 bases, with 12 bases between. The germline CDR1 and CDR2 sequences are GTSNPN and SVGIG (reference sequence). The CDR3 consists of 12 residues. This CDR3 reads CAWDQGSDTQYF. The CDR3 coding sequence is TGTGCCTGGGATCAGGGATCGGATACGCAGTATTTT.

The chain has TRBV18 and TRBJ2-2, with a tentative D call TRBD1 (5 bases). Per the germline V gene, CDR1 is KGHSH and CDR2 is LQKENI. This CDR3 comprises 14 residues. V was cut by 2 bases and J by 8 bases, with 12 bases left in between. The CDR3 loop is CASSPATGSGELFF. The DNA of the CDR3 is TGTGCCAGCTCACCAGCTACAGGTTCAGGGGAGCTGTTTTTT.